Below are 26 T cell receptor beta chains sequenced from a single sample in a study of blood T cell repertoires in COVID-19. TCRdb keeps only in-frame clones here, not all; method: immunoSEQ multiplex PCR. Of approximately 120,000 clones listed, around 83% are singletons. The sample consisted of peripheral blood. All receptors come from a man in his fifties or sixties with acute or convalescent COVID-19.

The rearrangement links TRBV5-4 to TRBJ2-7; 7 bases map to TRBD2. The CDR3 length is 15 residues. CDR1 is SGHNT, CDR2 YYREEE, per germline (reference sequence). V shed 4 bases, J shed 4 bases, and the junction held 11 bases outside the gene matches. CDR3 loop: CASSPYGGSGYEQYF. CDR3 sequence (DNA): TGTGCCAGCAGCCCCTACGGCGGGAGCGGATACGAGCAGTACTTC. The full variable domain, completed using reference TRBV5-4 and TRBJ2-7, is ETGVTQSPTHLIKTRGQQVTLRCSSQSGHNTVSWYQQALGQGPQFIFQYYREEENGRGNFPPRFSGLQFPNYSSELNVNALELDDSALYLCASSPYGGSGYEQYFGPGTRLTVT.

This rearrangement joins TRBV28 to TRBJ2-2; D ambiguous. The CDR3 length is 14 residues. Germline V CDR1 and CDR2: MDHEN, SYDVKM. Trimming cost V 8 bases and J 5 bases, with 15 bases left between them. The CDR3, as DNA: TGTGCCAGCGGCACGACGGGTGGTACCGGGGAGCTGTTTTTT. Amino acids: CASGTTGGTGELFF. Drawing the rest from reference TRBV28 and TRBJ2-2, the complete variable domain is DVKVTQSSRYLVKRTGEKVFLECVQDMDHENMFWYRQDPGLGLRLIYFSYDVKMKEKGDIPEGYSVSREKKERFSLILESASTNQTSMYLCASGTTGGTGELFFGEGSRLTVL.

This clone has only one observation. The V call is TRBV28, the J call TRBJ2-1; TRBD2 aligns across 7 bases. Germline assignment: CDR1 MDHEN and CDR2 SYDVKM. Trimming at V came to 11 bases and at J to 3 bases, leaving 7 bases not matched to a gene. The CDR3 covers 13 residues. CDR3 protein: CAVSGINYNEQFF. CDR3 bases: TGTGCCGTAAGCGGGATTAACTACAATGAGCAGTTCTTC.

Here the CDR3 DNA reads TGTGCCAGCAGTCCCTCAGGGTCCCATATGAACGAGCAGTACTTC. It translates to CASSPSGSHMNEQYF. This chain links TRBV28 with TRBJ2-7; tentatively, D is TRBD1 (5 bases). CDR3 length: 15 amino acids. Germline CDR1 and CDR2: MDHEN and SYDVKM. Trimming left V 5 bases short and J 5 bases short, with 19 bases between.

The chain has TRBV30 and TRBJ1-5; maybe TRBD1 (6 bases). The CDR3 has 14 amino acids. CDR1 is GTSNPN and CDR2 is SVGIG in the germline V gene (reference sequence). Trimming left V 2 bases short and J 0 bases short, with 8 bases between. The CDR3 DNA follows: TGTGCCTGGAGTCAGGGGAATAGCAATCAGCCCCAGCATTTT. Amino acid sequence: CAWSQGNSNQPQHF. The full variable domain, with the rest looked up from reference TRBV30 and TRBJ1-5, is SQTIHQWPATLVQPVGSPLSLECTVEGTSNPNLYWYRQAAGRGLQLLFYSVGIGQISSEVPQNLSASRPQDRQFILSSKKLLLSDSGFYLCAWSQGNSNQPQHFGDGTRLSIL.

The gene calls are TRBV28 and TRBJ1-1; possible D gene TRBD1, 5 bases. The CDR3 loop spans 13 amino acids. Germline CDR1 and CDR2: MDHEN and SYDVKM. Trimming took off 3 bases at V and 5 bases at J, with 10 bases between the two ends. CDR3 sequence (DNA): TGTGCCAGCAGTTTGGTGACAGCAACTGAAGCTTTCTTT. This gives the protein CASSLVTATEAFF.

The chain joins TRBV12-3 or TRBV12-4 to TRBJ2-3; unclear D gene. Trimming cost V 6 bases and J 4 bases, with 8 bases left between them. The CDR3 extends over 12 amino acids. The CDR3 is CASSPEADTQYF. CDR3 nucleotide sequence: TGTGCCAGCAGCCCCGAGGCAGATACGCAGTATTTT.

This clone was found once. The rearrangement uses TRBV2 and TRBJ1-6, with TRBD1 matching 9 bases. There are 17 residues in the CDR3. The germline V gene encodes CDR1 SNHLY and CDR2 FYNNEI. V trimming: 5 bases; J trimming: 10 bases; junction bases outside the gene matches: 15. The CDR3: CASSPRGGQGSGSPLHF. In nucleotides, the CDR3 is TGTGCCAGCAGTCCTAGGGGTGGACAGGGGAGCGGATCACCCCTCCACTTT.

V gene TRBV19 combines with J gene TRBJ1-1; 9 bases match TRBD1. CDR1 LNHDA and CDR2 SQIVND come from the germline V gene (reference sequence). CDR3 length: 15 amino acids. V shed 3 bases and J 11 bases; nucleotides not matched to a gene: 13. The CDR3 loop is CASSISGVQGAKAFF. In DNA form, the CDR3 reads TGTGCCAGTAGTATCTCAGGCGTACAGGGGGCCAAGGCTTTCTTT.

The chain joins TRBV25-1 to TRBJ2-5; no definite D call. V lost 6 bases and J 5 bases, leaving 16 bases between the germline ends. The CDR3 runs 14 residues. Looked up from germline, CDR1 is MGHDK and CDR2 is SYGVNS. CDR3 nucleotide sequence: TGTGCCAGCAGCCTCGGAGCTCCCGGGGAGACCCAGTACTTC. The encoded protein is CASSLGAPGETQYF.

The J gene is TRBJ2-2, the V gene TRBV5-1; 10 nucleotides agree with TRBD1. This CDR3 is 16 amino acids long. Germline V gives CDR1 SGHRS, CDR2 YFSETQ. Germline trimming cut 4 bases from V and 7 bases from J; bases unmatched to any gene: 10. The CDR3 spells CASSLKDRGSGGELFF. The CDR3 DNA sequence: TGCGCCAGCAGCCTGAAGGACAGGGGGAGCGGCGGGGAGCTGTTTTTT.

V is TRBV19 and J is TRBJ1-5; D is unresolved. The ends were cut back, 4 bases at V and 5 bases at J, with 6 bases in the middle. The CDR3 extends over 12 amino acids. Germline V gene data show CDR1 as LNHDA and CDR2 as SQIVND (reference sequence). In nucleotides, the CDR3 is TGTGCCAGTAGTACCCCATATCAGCCCCAGCATTTT. It translates to CASSTPYQPQHF.

The chain joins TRBV5-6 to TRBJ1-2; D might be TRBD1 (5 bases). Germline V gene data show CDR1 as SGHDT and CDR2 as YYEEEE. Deletions cut 4 bases from V and 13 bases from J, with 23 bases between. The CDR3 totals 14 residues. CDR3 region: CASSPHSQGMERTF. In DNA form, the CDR3 reads TGTGCCAGCAGCCCCCATAGCCAGGGCATGGAGCGCACCTTC. The entire variable domain, with the rest obtained from reference TRBV5-6 and TRBJ1-2, is as follows: DAGVTQSPTHLIKTRGQQVTLRCSPKSGHDTVSWYQQALGQGPQFIFQYYEEEERQRGNFPDRFSGHQFPNYSSELNVNALLLGDSALYLCASSPHSQGMERTFGSGTRLTVV.

This clone has a single count. This chain joins TRBV11-2 and TRBJ2-7; D unresolved. CDR1 SGHAT and CDR2 FQNNGV come from the germline V gene. Trimming removed 5 bases at V and 0 bases at J, with 14 bases between. The CDR3 runs to 15 residues. The CDR3 here is CASSLRGDASYEQYF. The DNA for the CDR3 is TGTGCCAGCAGCCTGAGAGGCGACGCCTCCTACGAGCAGTACTTC.

The rearrangement joins TRBV27 to TRBJ2-7, with no clear D. The CDR3 length is 14 residues. Germline loops: CDR1 MNHEY, CDR2 SMNVEV (reference sequence). Trimming cost V 5 bases and J 1 base, with 12 bases left between them. CDR3 sequence: CASSPQADSYEQYF. The DNA for the CDR3 is TGTGCCAGCAGTCCCCAGGCAGATTCCTACGAGCAGTACTTC.

V usage is TRBV5-4 and J usage is TRBJ1-2; D is possibly TRBD1 (5 bases). Germline loops: CDR1 SGHNT, CDR2 YYREEE (reference sequence). Deletions cut 4 bases from V and 8 bases from J, with 21 bases between. The CDR3 runs to 15 residues. CDR3 protein: CASSLEPGDVRGYTF. The CDR3 nucleotides are TGTGCCAGCAGCCTGGAACCGGGGGATGTGAGGGGCTACACCTTC.

This rearrangement joins TRBV28 to TRBJ2-2; D unresolved. The CDR3 consists of 12 residues. Trimming removed 2 bases at V and 8 bases at J, with 6 bases between. CDR1 and CDR2 (germline): MDHEN, SYDVKM. CDR3 loop: CASSLHTGELFF. CDR3 nucleotides: TGTGCCAGCAGTTTACATACAGGGGAGCTGTTTTTT.

The chain employs TRBV2 and TRBJ2-3, with 7 bases matching TRBD1. The CDR3 totals 14 residues. Per germline, CDR1 SNHLY and CDR2 FYNNEI. V lost 11 bases and J lost 0; bases outside the gene matches: 8. The CDR3 DNA reads TGTGCCTATAAGGGACAGCCTAGCACAGATACGCAGTATTTT. Translation: CAYKGQPSTDTQYF.

The rearrangement joins TRBV18 to TRBJ1-2, with D hard to call. This CDR3 is 17 amino acids long. Trimming left V 3 bases short and J 0 bases short, with 17 bases between. Looked up from germline, CDR1 is KGHSH and CDR2 is LQKENI. The CDR3 sequence: CASSPAVLHQANYGYTF. As DNA, the CDR3 is TGTGCCAGCTCACCGGCAGTCCTCCATCAAGCTAACTATGGCTACACCTTC.

V is TRBV15 and J is TRBJ1-2, with 7 bases identical to TRBD1. The J segment lost 6 bases and the V segment lost 3 bases, leaving 10 bases of the junction unmatched. The CDR3 is 15 residues long. In germline, CDR1 is LNHNV, CDR2 YYDKDF (reference sequence). The CDR3 reads CATSSRSTGMDGYTF. CDR3 coding DNA: TGTGCCACCAGCAGCAGGTCGACAGGGATGGATGGCTACACCTTC.

This clone appeared a few times. This chain uses TRBV24-1 with TRBJ2-1, with 7 positions matching TRBD1. Trimming took 9 bases from V and 4 from J; bases not matched to a gene: 11. CDR1 is KGHDR, CDR2 SFDVKD, per germline. The CDR3 is made up of 15 amino acids. DNA for the CDR3: TGTGCCACCGCCGCCGGGACAGCTCCATACAATGAGCAGTTCTTC. It specifies CATAAGTAPYNEQFF.

In this sample, this clone turned up a few times. The chain couples TRBV28 to TRBJ2-4; 8 bases are shared with TRBD2. J gave up 9 bases and V 10 bases, and 14 bases lay outside the gene matches. Looked up from germline, CDR1 is MDHEN and CDR2 is SYDVKM. This CDR3 region has 14 residues. The CDR3 loop is CATQTGLEMGIQYF. The CDR3 bases are TGTGCCACCCAAACGGGACTAGAGATGGGCATTCAGTACTTC.

This sequence joins TRBV18 and TRBJ2-7, with TRBD1 as a possible D gene (5 bases). Germline lookup yields CDR1 KGHSH and CDR2 LQKENI. This CDR3 spans 15 amino acids. Trimming stripped 4 bases from V and 2 bases from J, with 15 bases between. CDR3 nucleotide sequence: TGTGCCAGCTCACTCACCAGGGTTTCCCCCTACGAGCAGTACTTC. Its protein product is CASSLTRVSPYEQYF. The whole variable domain, filled in from reference TRBV18 and TRBJ2-7, reads NAGVMQNPRHLVRRRGQEARLRCSPMKGHSHVYWYRQLPEEGLKFMVYLQKENIIDESGMPKERFSAEFPKEGPSILRIQQVVRGDSAAYFCASSLTRVSPYEQYFGPGTRLTVT.

The rearrangement uses TRBV5-1 and TRBJ1-6, with TRBD1 identical over 9 bases. In germline, CDR1 is SGHRS, CDR2 YFSETQ. V shed 2 bases, J shed 10 bases, and the junction held 4 bases outside the gene matches. This CDR3 contains 14 residues. The CDR3, as DNA: TGCGCCAGCAGCTTAGGGACAGGGTTCTCACCCCTCCACTTT. Its protein is CASSLGTGFSPLHF.

The rearrangement uses TRBV27 and TRBJ1-5, with D possibly matching TRBD1 (6 bases). The CDR3 contains 12 residues. The germline gives CDR1 MNHEY, CDR2 SMNVEV (reference sequence). V shed 6 bases and J shed 5 bases, with 8 bases lying between them. CDR3 sequence: CASRTGYQPQHF. DNA for the CDR3: TGTGCCAGCAGGACAGGTTATCAGCCCCAGCATTTT.

This rearrangement joins TRBV28 to TRBJ1-5; TRBD1 might be the D (6 bases). The V end was cut by 10 bases, the J end by 2 bases, with 15 bases between. The CDR3 runs 14 residues. The germline CDR1 and CDR2 sequences are MDHEN and SYDVKM. CDR3 loop: CAIAHRVGNQPQHF. Here the CDR3 DNA reads TGTGCCATCGCCCACAGGGTGGGCAATCAGCCCCAGCATTTT.